This T cell receptor beta chain appears in the sequencing data of a study of cytomegalovirus exposure and HLA in healthy donors. Findings and limits, study-wide: The study flagged some 170 TCR beta chains as cytomegalovirus-associated. In a later analysis, specific HLA alleles were associated with 15,000 to 20,000 TCR beta sequences at a 0.05 false discovery rate. Most TCR sequences were rare, but some public TCRs occurred in many donors.

It was with 60 Vbeta and 13 Jbeta primers that the PCR ran. Sequenced by immunoSEQ multiplex PCR; TCRdb stores in-frame clones only, minus some. The repertoire has roughly 50,000 clones, more than 70% of them found once; the top ten carry 2.5% to 3.5%. This clone has just one count. What it binds is unknown. Donors consisted of healthy bone marrow donors. The CDR3 covers 14 residues. V dropped 6 bases and J dropped 4; count of bases not matched to a gene: 6. Germline V gene lookup returns CDR1 SNHLY and CDR2 FYNNEI. The source material was PBMCs. This rearrangement joins TRBV2 to TRBJ1-5, with 7 nucleotides matching TRBD1. The sequence was collected from a woman under 30 in good health and CMV-seronegative. The chain's CDR3 is CASRLTGLNQPQHF. In nucleotides, the CDR3 is TGTGCCAGCAGATTGACAGGGTTGAATCAGCCCCAGCATTTT.